This TCR beta chain was recovered during a study of CD8 T cell repertoires and HIV-1 epitope variants. On the study more broadly: Separate wells received one of Twenty-five Gag or Nef variant peptides. IL-2, IL-7 and IL-15 were added on days 3 and 7 of 10-day cultures.

The sample holds a few counts of this clone. Its cognate antigen is unknown. Study observations and caveats: This assay reports beta chains of antigen-expanded cells, not T cell function.

Trimming took 3 bases from V and 2 from J, leaving 9 bases between them. The CDR3 is made up of 13 amino acids. In germline, CDR1 is SGHRS, CDR2 YFSETQ. Profiling relied on immunoSEQ multiplex PCR, and the TCRdb table lists in-frame clones only, not all of them. Of thousands of clones in the sample, about 62% were seen once. The clonotype comes from a male donor with HIV. V gene TRBV5-1 combines with J gene TRBJ2-7; D ambiguous. Sequenced input: cultured CD8+ T cells derived from PBMCs. The CDR3 nucleotides read TGCGCCAGCAGCTGGGCGTATGCCTACGAGCAGTACTTC. Protein: CASSWAYAYEQYF.